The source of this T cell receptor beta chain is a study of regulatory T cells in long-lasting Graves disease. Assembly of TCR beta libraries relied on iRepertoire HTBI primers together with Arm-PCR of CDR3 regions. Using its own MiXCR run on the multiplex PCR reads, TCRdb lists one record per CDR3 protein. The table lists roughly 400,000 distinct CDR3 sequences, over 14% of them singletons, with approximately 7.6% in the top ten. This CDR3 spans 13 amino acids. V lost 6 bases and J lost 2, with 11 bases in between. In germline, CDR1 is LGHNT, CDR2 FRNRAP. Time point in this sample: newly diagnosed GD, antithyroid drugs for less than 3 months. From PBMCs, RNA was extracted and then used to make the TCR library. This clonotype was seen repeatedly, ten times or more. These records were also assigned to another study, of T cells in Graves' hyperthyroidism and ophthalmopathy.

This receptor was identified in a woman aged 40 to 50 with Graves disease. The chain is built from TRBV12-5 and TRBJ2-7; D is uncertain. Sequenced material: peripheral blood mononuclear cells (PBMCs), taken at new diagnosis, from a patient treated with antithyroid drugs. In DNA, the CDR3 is TGTGCTAGTGGCACCCTCACTGCCTACGAGCAGTACTTC. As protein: CASGTLTAYEQYF.